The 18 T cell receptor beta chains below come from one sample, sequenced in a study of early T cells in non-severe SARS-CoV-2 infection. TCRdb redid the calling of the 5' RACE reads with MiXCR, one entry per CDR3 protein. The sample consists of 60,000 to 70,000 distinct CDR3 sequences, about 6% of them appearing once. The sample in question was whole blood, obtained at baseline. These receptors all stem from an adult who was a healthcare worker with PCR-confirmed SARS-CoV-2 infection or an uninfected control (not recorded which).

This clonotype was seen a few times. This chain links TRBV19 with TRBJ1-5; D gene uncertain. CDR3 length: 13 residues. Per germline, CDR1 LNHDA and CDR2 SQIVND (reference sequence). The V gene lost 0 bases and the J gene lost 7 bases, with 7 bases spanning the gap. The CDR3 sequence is CASSIDGKQPQHF. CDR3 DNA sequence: TGTGCCAGTAGTATAGACGGAAAGCAGCCCCAGCATTTT.

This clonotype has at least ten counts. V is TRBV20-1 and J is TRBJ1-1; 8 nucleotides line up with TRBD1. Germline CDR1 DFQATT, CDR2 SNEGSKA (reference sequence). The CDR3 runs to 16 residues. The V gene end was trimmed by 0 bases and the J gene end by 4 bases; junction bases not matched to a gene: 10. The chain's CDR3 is CSARDPSRTGPTEAFF. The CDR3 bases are TGCAGTGCTAGAGATCCGTCCAGGACAGGGCCCACTGAAGCTTTCTTT.

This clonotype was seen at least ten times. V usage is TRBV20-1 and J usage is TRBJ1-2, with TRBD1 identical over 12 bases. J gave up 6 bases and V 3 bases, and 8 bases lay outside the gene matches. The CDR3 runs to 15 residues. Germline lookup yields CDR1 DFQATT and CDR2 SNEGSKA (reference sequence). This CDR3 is CSASPGQGAFDGYTF. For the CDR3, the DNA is TGCAGTGCTAGCCCGGGACAGGGGGCGTTCGATGGCTACACCTTC.

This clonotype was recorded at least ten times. CDR3 loop: CASSLDLGTANEKLFF. The DNA of the CDR3 is TGTGCCAGCAGTTTAGACCTTGGGACAGCTAATGAAAAACTGTTTTTT. This chain uses TRBV28 with TRBJ1-4; TRBD1 matches 7 bases. The V gene's germline CDR1 is MDHEN and CDR2 SYDVKM. There are 16 residues in the CDR3. J was trimmed by 3 bases and V by 2 bases; bases with no gene match: 6.

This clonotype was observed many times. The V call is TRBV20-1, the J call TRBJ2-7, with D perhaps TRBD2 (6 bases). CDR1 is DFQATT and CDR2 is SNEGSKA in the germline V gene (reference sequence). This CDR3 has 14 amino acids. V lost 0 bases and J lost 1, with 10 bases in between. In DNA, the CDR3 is TGCAGTGCTAGAGATGGGAGGTTGTCCTACGAGCAGTACTTC. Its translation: CSARDGRLSYEQYF.

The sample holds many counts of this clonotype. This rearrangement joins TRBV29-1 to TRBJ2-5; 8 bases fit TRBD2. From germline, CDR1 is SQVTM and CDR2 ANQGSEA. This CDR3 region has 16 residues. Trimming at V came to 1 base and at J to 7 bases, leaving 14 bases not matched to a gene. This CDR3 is CSVEGGMTGRAATQYF. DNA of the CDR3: TGCAGCGTTGAAGGGGGTATGACCGGGAGGGCCGCGACCCAGTACTTC.

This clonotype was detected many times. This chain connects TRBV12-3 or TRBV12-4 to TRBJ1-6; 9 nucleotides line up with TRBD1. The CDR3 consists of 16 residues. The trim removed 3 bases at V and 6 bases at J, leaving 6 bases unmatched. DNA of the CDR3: TGTGCCAGCAGTTTTGGTTTGACAGGGGGTAATTCACCCCTCCACTTT. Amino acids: CASSFGLTGGNSPLHF.

The CDR3 here is CASSISRNTEAFF. The CDR3 nucleotides are TGTGCCAGCAGTATCAGCAGGAACACTGAAGCTTTCTTT. The rearrangement joins TRBV27 to TRBJ1-1; D is ambiguous. This CDR3 region has 13 residues. The ends were cut back, 5 bases at V and 1 base at J, with 8 bases in the middle. CDR1 is MNHEY and CDR2 is SMNVEV in the germline V gene (reference sequence).

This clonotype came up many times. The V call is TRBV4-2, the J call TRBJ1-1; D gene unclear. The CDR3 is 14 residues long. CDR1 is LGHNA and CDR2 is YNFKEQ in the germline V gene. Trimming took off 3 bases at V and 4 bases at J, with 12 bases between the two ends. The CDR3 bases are TGTGCCAGCAGCCAGATGGGAACGGGCACTGAAGCTTTCTTT. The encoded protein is CASSQMGTGTEAFF.

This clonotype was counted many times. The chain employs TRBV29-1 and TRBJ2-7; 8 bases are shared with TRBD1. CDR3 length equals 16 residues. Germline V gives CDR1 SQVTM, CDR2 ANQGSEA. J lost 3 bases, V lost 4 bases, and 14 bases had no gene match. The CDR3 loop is CSVVTIIRGLSYEQYF. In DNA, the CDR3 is TGCAGCGTTGTGACAATAATCAGGGGGCTGAGCTACGAGCAGTACTTC.

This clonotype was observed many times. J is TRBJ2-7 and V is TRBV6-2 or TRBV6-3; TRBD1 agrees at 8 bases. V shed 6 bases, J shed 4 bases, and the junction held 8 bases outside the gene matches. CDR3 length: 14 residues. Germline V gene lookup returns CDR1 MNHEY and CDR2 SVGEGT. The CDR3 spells CASSYKDRVYEQYF. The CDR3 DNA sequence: TGTGCCAGCAGCTACAAGGACAGGGTTTACGAGCAGTACTTC.

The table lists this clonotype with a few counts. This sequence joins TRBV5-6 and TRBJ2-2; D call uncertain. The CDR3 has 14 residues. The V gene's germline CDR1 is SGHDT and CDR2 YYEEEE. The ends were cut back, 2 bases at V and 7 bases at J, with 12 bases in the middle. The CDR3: CASSFRVGHGELFF. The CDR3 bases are TGTGCCAGCAGCTTTCGTGTAGGGCACGGGGAGCTGTTTTTT.

CDR3 nucleotides: TGCAGTGCTAGTGGTGTTAGCGGGAGGGCGTTCAATGAGCAGTTCTTC. Translated, it gives CSASGVSGRAFNEQFF. The chain has TRBV20-1 and TRBJ2-1; 11 positions match TRBD2. The CDR3 spans 16 residues. CDR1 and CDR2 (germline): DFQATT, SNEGSKA (reference sequence). V lost 3 bases, J lost 6 bases, and 10 bases stayed unmatched.

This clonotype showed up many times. The DNA for the CDR3 is TGTGCCAGCAGCTTGGCAACCCTATTCGGGGGCAATGAGCAGTTCTTC. Amino acids: CASSLATLFGGNEQFF. This chain uses TRBV5-8 with TRBJ2-1; perhaps TRBD2 as D (6 bases). CDR3 length equals 16 residues. Germline assignment: CDR1 SGHTS and CDR2 YDEGEE. V dropped 0 bases and J dropped 6 bases, with 16 bases sitting between them.

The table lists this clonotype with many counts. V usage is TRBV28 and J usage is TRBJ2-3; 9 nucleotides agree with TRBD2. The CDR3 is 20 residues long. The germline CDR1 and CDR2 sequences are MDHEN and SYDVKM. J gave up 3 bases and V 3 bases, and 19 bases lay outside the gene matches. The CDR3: CASSFPRREREAWTTDTQYF. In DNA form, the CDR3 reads TGTGCCAGCAGTTTCCCCCGGAGGGAGCGGGAGGCCTGGACTACAGATACGCAGTATTTT.

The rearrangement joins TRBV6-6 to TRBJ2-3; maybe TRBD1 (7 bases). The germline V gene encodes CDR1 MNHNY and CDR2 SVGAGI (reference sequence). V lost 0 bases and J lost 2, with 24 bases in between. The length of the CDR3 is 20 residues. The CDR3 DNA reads TGTGCCAGCAGTTACTCGAGGCAGGGGGGCCCCTCTTACCCCACAGATACGCAGTATTTT. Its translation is CASSYSRQGGPSYPTDTQYF.

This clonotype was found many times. As DNA, the CDR3 is TGTGCCAGCAGTCTTTCTAGCGGGCTCACCTACGAGCAGTACTTC. Translated, it gives CASSLSSGLTYEQYF. The genes are TRBV28 and TRBJ2-7; 8 bases match TRBD2. CDR3 length equals 15 residues. With 5 bases clipped from V and 2 bases from J, the junction kept 8 bases outside the gene matches. Germline V lookup: CDR1 MDHEN, CDR2 SYDVKM. The complete variable domain, with remaining parts taken from reference TRBV28 and TRBJ2-7, reads DVKVTQSSRYLVKRTGEKVFLECVQDMDHENMFWYRQDPGLGLRLIYFSYDVKMKEKGDIPEGYSVSREKKERFSLILESASTNQTSMYLCASSLSSGLTYEQYFGPGTRLTVT.

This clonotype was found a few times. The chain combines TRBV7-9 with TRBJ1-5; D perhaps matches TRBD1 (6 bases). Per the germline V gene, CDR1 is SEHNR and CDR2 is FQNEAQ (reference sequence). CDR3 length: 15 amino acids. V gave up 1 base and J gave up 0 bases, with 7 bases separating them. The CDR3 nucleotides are TGTGCCAGCAGCTTAGGACAGGTTAGCAATCAGCCCCAGCATTTT. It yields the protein CASSLGQVSNQPQHF.